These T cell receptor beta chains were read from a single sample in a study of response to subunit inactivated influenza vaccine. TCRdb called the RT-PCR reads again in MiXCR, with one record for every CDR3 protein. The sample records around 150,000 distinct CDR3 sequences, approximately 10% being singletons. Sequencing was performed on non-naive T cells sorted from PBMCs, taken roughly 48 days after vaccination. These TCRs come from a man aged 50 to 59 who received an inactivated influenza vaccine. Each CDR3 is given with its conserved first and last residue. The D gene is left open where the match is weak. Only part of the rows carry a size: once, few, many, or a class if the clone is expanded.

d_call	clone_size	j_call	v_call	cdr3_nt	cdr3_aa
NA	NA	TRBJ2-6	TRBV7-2	TGTGCCAGCAGCAAGGGGGGCGGCTCCTCTGGGGCCAACGTCCTGACTTTC	CASSKGGGSSGANVLTF
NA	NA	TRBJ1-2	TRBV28	TGTGCCAGTTACCGGGCCGTAGCTAACTATGGCTACACCTTC	CASYRAVANYGYTF
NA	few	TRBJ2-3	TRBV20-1	TGCAGTGCTTACCCAGGGAAGGGGACCACAGATACGCAGTATTTT	CSAYPGKGTTDTQYF
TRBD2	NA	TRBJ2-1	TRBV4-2	TGTGCCAGCAGGGGACTAGCGAAATTCAATGAGCAGTTCTTC	CASRGLAKFNEQFF
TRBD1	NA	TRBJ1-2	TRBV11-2	TGTGCCAGCAGCTTATTTGGGGGACAGGCCGCTCTGAAGGATGGCTACACCTTC	CASSLFGGQAALKDGYTF
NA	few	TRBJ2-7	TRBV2	TGTGCCAGCAGTGACATCTCGAGTGCGCCCCGCGAGCAGTACTTC	CASSDISSAPREQYF
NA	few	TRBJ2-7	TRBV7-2	TGTGCCAGCAGCTTAGCCTCCAGGGCCCTCGAGCAGTACTTC	CASSLASRALEQYF
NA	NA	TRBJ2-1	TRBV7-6	TGTGCCAGCTCAAAGGGACCGAGCAATGAGCAGTTCTTC	CASSKGPSNEQFF
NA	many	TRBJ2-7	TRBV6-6	TGTGCCAGCAGTTACTCGGGGGGCGAGCAGTACTTC	CASSYSGGEQYF
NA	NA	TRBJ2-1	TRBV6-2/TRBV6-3	TGTGCCAGCAGCTTAGCGAGGGAGCAGTTCTTC	CASSLAREQFF
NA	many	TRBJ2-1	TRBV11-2	TGTGCCAGCAGCCCTTTAGTGGACAATGAGCAGTTCTTC	CASSPLVDNEQFF
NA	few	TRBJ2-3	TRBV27	TGTGCCAGCAGTGCTGCAGGTCCAGATACGCAGTATTTT	CASSAAGPDTQYF
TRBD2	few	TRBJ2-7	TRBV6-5	TGTGCCAGCAGTTACCCTACGACTAGCGGGATGGCCTACGAGCAGTACTTC	CASSYPTTSGMAYEQYF
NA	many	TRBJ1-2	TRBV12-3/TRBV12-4	TGTGCCAGCAGTTTAAGGGCAATGTGGGCGGACTATGGCTACACCTTC	CASSLRAMWADYGYTF
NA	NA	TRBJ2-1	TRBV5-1	TGCGCCAGCAGCTTGAACGGGGGGCGGCCTTGGGAGCAGTTCTTC	CASSLNGGRPWEQFF
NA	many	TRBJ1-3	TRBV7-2	TGTGCCAGCAGCCCACCTGAACAGCTTACTGGAAACACCATATATTTT	CASSPPEQLTGNTIYF
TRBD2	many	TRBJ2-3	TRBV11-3	TGTGCCAGCAGCTTATACGGGACTAACACAGATACGCAGTATTTT	CASSLYGTNTDTQYF
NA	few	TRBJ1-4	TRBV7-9	TGTGCCAGCAGCTTGACAACAGGTTCTAATGAAAAACTGTTTTTT	CASSLTTGSNEKLFF
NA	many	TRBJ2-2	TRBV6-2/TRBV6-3	TGTGCCAGCAGTTACTTGGGCGGGGTGAACACCGGGGAGCTGTTTTTT	CASSYLGGVNTGELFF
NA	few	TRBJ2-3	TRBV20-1	TGCAGTGCTAGAGATTCACGGGGGGCTTCCGGAGATACGCAGTATTTT	CSARDSRGASGDTQYF
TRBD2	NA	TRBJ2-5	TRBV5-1	TGCGCCAGCAGCTTAGTAGGTGCCGAGCGGGGGGACTCGGGGACCCAGTACTTC	CASSLVGAERGDSGTQYF
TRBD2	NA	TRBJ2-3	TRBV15	TGTGCCACCCGCCTCGGACTAGCGGGGATCACAGATACGCAGTATTTT	CATRLGLAGITDTQYF
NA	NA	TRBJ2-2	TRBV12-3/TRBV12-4	TGTGCCAGCAGCCCGACGAACACCGGGGAGCTGTTTTTT	CASSPTNTGELFF
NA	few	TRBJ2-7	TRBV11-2	TGTGCCAGCGCGTCGTCCTACGAGCAGTACTTC	CASASSYEQYF
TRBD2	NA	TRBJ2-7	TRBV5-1	TGCGCCAGCAGCACCCTAGCTGGAGCTAGCGGGGTGAAGTGGGAGCAGTACTTC	CASSTLAGASGVKWEQYF
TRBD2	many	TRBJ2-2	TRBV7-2	TGTGCCAGCAGCCCAAGAGCGGGGGGTACCAAAGGGGAGCTGTTTTTT	CASSPRAGGTKGELFF
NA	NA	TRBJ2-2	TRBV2	TGTGCCAGCAGTGTGAGGGGGGACACCGGGGAGCTGTTTTTT	CASSVRGDTGELFF
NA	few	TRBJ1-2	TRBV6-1	TGTGCCAGCAGTGAGAATTACTATGGCTACACCTTC	CASSENYYGYTF
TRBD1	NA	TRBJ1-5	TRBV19	TGTGCCAGTAGTTCCTCCGGGACAGGTAATCAGCCCCAGCATTTT	CASSSSGTGNQPQHF
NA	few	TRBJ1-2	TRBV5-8	TGTGCCAGCAGCTTGATGGCAGCCGCAATGGGTGGCTACACCTTC	CASSLMAAAMGGYTF
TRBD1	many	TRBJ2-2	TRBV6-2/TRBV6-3	TGTGCCAGCAGACCGGGACAGGGAGCCGGGGAGCTGTTTTTT	CASRPGQGAGELFF
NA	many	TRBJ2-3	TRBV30	TGTGCCTGGAGTGTAGGCGGACACCGAAGCACAGATACGCAGTATTTT	CAWSVGGHRSTDTQYF
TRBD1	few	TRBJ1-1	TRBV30	TGTGCCTGGAGGGTCGCGCAGGGGGGGACTGAAGCTTTCTTT	CAWRVAQGGTEAFF
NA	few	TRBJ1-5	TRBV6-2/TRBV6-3	TGTGCCAGCAGTTACTCACCCACTGCCCAGCATTTT	CASSYSPTAQHF
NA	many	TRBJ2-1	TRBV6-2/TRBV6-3	TGTGCCAGCAGTGATTTTACGGGACTTTACAATGAGCAGTTCTTC	CASSDFTGLYNEQFF
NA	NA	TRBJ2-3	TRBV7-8	TGTGCCAGCAGCTCCCTCTCGAGCACAGATACGCAGTATTTT	CASSSLSSTDTQYF
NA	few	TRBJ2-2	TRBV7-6	TGTGCCAGCAGCTTAGTTACAGGGACCGGGGAGCTGTTTTTT	CASSLVTGTGELFF
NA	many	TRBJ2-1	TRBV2	TGTGCCAGCAGGGGGGAAGTCCACAATGAGCAGTTCTTC	CASRGEVHNEQFF
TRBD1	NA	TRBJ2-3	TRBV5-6	TGTGCCAGCAGCTTCTTGGGACAGGCCACAGATACGCAGTATTTT	CASSFLGQATDTQYF
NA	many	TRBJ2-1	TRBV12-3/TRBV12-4	TGTGCCAGCAGTTTGGCGGCAGCAAATGAGCAGTTCTTC	CASSLAAANEQFF
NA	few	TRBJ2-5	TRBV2	TGTGCCAGCAAAGTATCCCAAGAGACCCAGTACTTC	CASKVSQETQYF
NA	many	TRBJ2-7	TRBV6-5	TGTGCCAGCAGTTACTCGACTCTAGAGGGCTACGAGCAGTACTTC	CASSYSTLEGYEQYF
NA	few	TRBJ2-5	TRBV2	TGTGCCAGCAGCCAAGGGGCACAGTACCAAGAGACCCAGTACTTC	CASSQGAQYQETQYF
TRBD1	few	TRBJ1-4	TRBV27	TGTGCCAGCAGCCTCTCGTCAGGGGGCGGGGAAAAACTGTTTTTT	CASSLSSGGGEKLFF
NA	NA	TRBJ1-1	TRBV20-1	TGCAGTGCTAGAGATGGGGGGGTCGATGGAGCTTTCTTT	CSARDGGVDGAFF
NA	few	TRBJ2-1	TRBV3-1	TGTGCCAGCAGCCACTCCCCTAGCGCTAATAAGCAGTTCTTC	CASSHSPSANKQFF
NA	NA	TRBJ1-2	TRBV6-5	TGTGCCAGCAGTTACACCTATTCCCCTCGTGGCTACACCTTC	CASSYTYSPRGYTF
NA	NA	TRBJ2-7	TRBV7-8	TGTGCCAGCAGCTTATTAGGGAAGGGGAGCGAGCAGTACTTC	CASSLLGKGSEQYF
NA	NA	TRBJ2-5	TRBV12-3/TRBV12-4	TGTGCCAGCAGTTTATTTCAGGCCAGAGAGACCCAGTACTTC	CASSLFQARETQYF
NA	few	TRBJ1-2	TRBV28	TGTGCCAGCAGTTTAATTCGGGGGAGCTATGGCTACACCTTC	CASSLIRGSYGYTF
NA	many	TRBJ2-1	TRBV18	TGTGCCAGCTCACCACCGGTGGGCAATGAGCAGTTCTTC	CASSPPVGNEQFF
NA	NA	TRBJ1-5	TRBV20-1	TGCAGTGCTAAACCCAACCAGCACAATCAGCCCCAGCATTTT	CSAKPNQHNQPQHF
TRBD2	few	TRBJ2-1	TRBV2	TGTGCCAGCAGACTAGCGGATCGGCGCGATGAGCAGTTCTTC	CASRLADRRDEQFF
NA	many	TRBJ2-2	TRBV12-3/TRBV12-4	TGTGCCAGCACCACGGGACCGATTAAAGCCGGGGAGCTGTTTTTT	CASTTGPIKAGELFF
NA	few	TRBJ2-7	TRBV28	TGTGCCAGCAGCTCTCCTGCCGGCTACGAGCAGTACTTC	CASSSPAGYEQYF
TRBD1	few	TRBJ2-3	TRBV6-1	TGTGCCAGCAGTGGGACAGGGAGAAATACGCAGTATTTT	CASSGTGRNTQYF
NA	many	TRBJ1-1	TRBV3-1	TGTGCCAGCAGCAAGGGGGGGCAGAACACTGAAGCTTTCTTT	CASSKGGQNTEAFF
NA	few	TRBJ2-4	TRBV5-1	TGCGCCAGCAGATTGGAATTAGCCAAAAACATTCAGTACTTC	CASRLELAKNIQYF
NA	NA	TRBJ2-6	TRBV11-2	TGTGCCAGCAGCTTGGGGGAGGTTGGGGCCAACGTCCTGACTTTC	CASSLGEVGANVLTF
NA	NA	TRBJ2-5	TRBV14	TGTGCCAGCAGCCTTAGCCTAGCCGGGTCAGGGACCCAGTACTTC	CASSLSLAGSGTQYF